The 8 T cell receptor beta chains in this list originate from one sample, sequenced in a study of CD8+CD57+ T cells in acquired aplastic anemia. Both TCR beta VDJ combination and CDR3 sequence profiling were carried out. Genomic DNA was the template for this profiling. TCRdb processed the reads anew with MiXCR; each CDR3 protein has one entry. The sample includes approximately 170,000 distinct CDR3 sequences, over 40% of them seen just once. Only patients with CD8+CD57+ cell expansion on flow cytometry were chosen for sequencing. Sequencing was carried out using sorted CD4+, CD8+, or CD8+CD57+ T cells (not recorded which) from PBMCs. These receptors were obtained from a human donor with aplastic anemia.

This clonotype was seen repeatedly, ten times or more. This chain joins TRBV6-6 and TRBJ1-1; tentative D call: TRBD1 (5 bases). The ends were cut back, 2 bases at V and 5 bases at J, with 12 bases in the middle. The CDR3 extends over 14 amino acids. Germline loops: CDR1 MNHNY, CDR2 SVGAGI (reference sequence). CDR3 nucleotide sequence: TGTGCCAGCAGTTACGCAGGGACTTGGACTGAAGCTTTCTTT. Translated: CASSYAGTWTEAFF.

The gene calls are TRBV29-1 and TRBJ1-2; tentative D call: TRBD1 (5 bases). The CDR3 loop spans 12 amino acids. Trimming took 0 bases from V and 5 from J, leaving 7 bases between them. In germline, CDR1 is SQVTM, CDR2 ANQGSEA. This CDR3 is CSVEDPGYGYTF. Written as DNA, the CDR3 is TGCAGCGTTGAAGACCCAGGGTATGGCTACACCTTC.

A remark on this clonotype: One base away lies a much larger clone, so this may be a sequencing read error. This sequence joins TRBV11-2 and TRBJ2-7; 10 positions agree with TRBD2. V lost 0 bases and J lost 4; bases outside the gene matches: 12. The CDR3 has 18 residues. CDR1 is SGHAT and CDR2 is FQNNGV in the germline V gene. DNA for the CDR3: TGTGCCAGCAGCTTAGATTCGGCGCTAGCGGGAGTGGCTTACGAGCAGTACTTC. It specifies CASSLDSALAGVAYEQYF.

This chain connects TRBV20-1 to TRBJ2-7; unclear D gene. The germline V gene has CDR1 DFQATT and CDR2 SNEGSKA (reference sequence). Trimming removed 0 bases at V and 3 bases at J, with 15 bases between. The CDR3 is 15 residues long. The CDR3 is CSARDQGQVGYEQYF. The CDR3 DNA reads TGCAGTGCTAGAGATCAAGGGCAGGTTGGCTACGAGCAGTACTTC.

This chain joins TRBV10-3 and TRBJ2-1; TRBD1 matches 7 bases. J was trimmed by 6 bases and V by 10 bases; bases with no gene match: 3. CDR1 is ENHRY, CDR2 SYGVKD, per germline. The CDR3 spans 11 residues. DNA for the CDR3: TGTGCCACCTCAGGGGGCAATGAGCAGTTCTTC. Encoded protein: CATSGGNEQFF.

The V call is TRBV29-1, the J call TRBJ1-1; D may be TRBD1 (6 bases). Germline lookup yields CDR1 SQVTM and CDR2 ANQGSEA. This CDR3 is built from 10 residues. The germline V and J ends were trimmed by 6 bases and 10 bases, with 12 bases remaining between them. The CDR3 spells CSVYRETAFF. CDR3 coding DNA: TGCAGCGTATACAGGGAAACAGCTTTCTTT.

Comments on this clonotype: One end of the junction does not line up with germline, which may come from a read error. The chain joins TRBV20-1 to TRBJ1-3; D remains unclear. Looked up from germline, CDR1 is DFQATT and CDR2 is SNEGSKA (reference sequence). This CDR3 is 15 amino acids long. Here the CDR3 DNA reads TGCAGTGCTAGAGGCAAAACCTCCAGTGGAGACACCATATATTTT. Its protein product is CSARGKTSSGDTIYF.

This clonotype showed up just a few times. The chain carries TRBV3-1 and TRBJ2-3, with TRBD2 identical over 13 bases. CDR1 and CDR2 from the germline V gene are LGHDT and YNNKEL (reference sequence). Trimming cost V 0 bases and J 1 base; bases outside gene matches: 1. The CDR3 has 17 residues. In DNA form, the CDR3 reads TGTGCCAGCAGCCAAGAAACTAGCGGGGGGGGCACAGATACGCAGTATTTT. Protein sequence: CASSQETSGGGTDTQYF.